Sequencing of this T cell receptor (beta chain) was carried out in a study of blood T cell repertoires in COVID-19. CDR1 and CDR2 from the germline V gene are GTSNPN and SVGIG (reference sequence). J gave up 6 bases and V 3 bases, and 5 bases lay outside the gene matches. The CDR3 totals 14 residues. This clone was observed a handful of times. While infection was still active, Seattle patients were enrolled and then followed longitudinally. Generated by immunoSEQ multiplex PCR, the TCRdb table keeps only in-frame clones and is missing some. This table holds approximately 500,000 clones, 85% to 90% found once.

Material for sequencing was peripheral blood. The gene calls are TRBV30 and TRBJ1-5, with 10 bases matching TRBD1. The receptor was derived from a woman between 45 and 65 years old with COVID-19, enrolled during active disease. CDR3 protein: CAWSPDRGTQPQHF. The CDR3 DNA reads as TGTGCCTGGAGCCCGGACAGGGGGACTCAGCCCCAGCATTTT.